One sample yielded the 27 T cell receptor beta chains listed below, sequenced in a study of sequential checkpoint blockade in melanoma. The treatment here: randomized to nivolumab then ipilimumab (arm A) or the reverse (arm B). The assay was immunoSEQ multiplex PCR, and TCRdb's table has in-frame clones only and misses some. The repertoire holds around 40,000 clones, with about nine tenths as singletons. This specimen was CD8+ T cells sorted from blood (inferred from file names), taken from a patient given nivolumab and ipilimumab in sequence. All receptors come from a human donor with melanoma.

V gene TRBV4-3 combines with J gene TRBJ2-1; the match to TRBD1 covers 8 bases. Germline CDR1 reads LGHNA; CDR2 reads YSLEER. With 4 bases clipped from V and 4 bases from J, the junction kept 9 bases outside the gene matches. This CDR3 spans 16 amino acids. In DNA, the CDR3 is TGCGCCAGCAGCCCCATCGCCAGGGGGCCATACAATGAGCAGTTCTTC. This sequence encodes CASSPIARGPYNEQFF.

The CDR3 reads CASSPHIQTSGSDTGELFF. DNA for the CDR3: TGTGCCAGCAGTCCCCATATTCAGACTAGCGGGAGCGACACCGGGGAGCTGTTTTTT. V is TRBV27 and J is TRBJ2-2; 12 nucleotides align to TRBD2. This CDR3 region has 19 residues. The junction had 13 bases not matched to a gene; V was cut back by 5 bases and J by 3 bases. Germline lookup yields CDR1 MNHEY and CDR2 SMNVEV (reference sequence).

The gene calls are TRBV5-4 and TRBJ1-2; D might be TRBD1 (6 bases). Trimming shortened V by 4 bases and J by 6 bases, and 10 bases separated the two germline ends. Germline CDR1 reads SGHNT; CDR2 reads YYREEE (reference sequence). There are 12 residues in the CDR3. The CDR3 coding sequence is TGTGCCAGCAGCCAAGCAGGGGATGGCTACACCTTC. It is translated as CASSQAGDGYTF. Based on the CDR3 plus reference TRBV5-4 and TRBJ1-2, the full variable domain is ETGVTQSPTHLIKTRGQQVTLRCSSQSGHNTVSWYQQALGQGPQFIFQYYREEENGRGNFPPRFSGLQFPNYSSELNVNALELDDSALYLCASSQAGDGYTFGSGTRLTVV.

The J gene is TRBJ2-1, the V gene TRBV6-6; D gene ambiguous. The CDR3 totals 14 residues. The V gene lost 2 bases and the J gene lost 10 bases, with 15 bases spanning the gap. Germline V gene lookup returns CDR1 MNHNY and CDR2 SVGAGI (reference sequence). The CDR3 here is CASSYLSASEEQFF. DNA of the CDR3: TGTGCCAGCAGTTACCTGTCCGCTAGTGAGGAGCAGTTCTTC.

The chain carries TRBV9 and TRBJ2-1; TRBD2 is a possible D gene (6 bases). CDR1 SGDLS and CDR2 YYNGEE come from the germline V gene. The V and J ends lost 1 base and 9 bases respectively, with 14 bases between them. CDR3 length equals 14 residues. The CDR3 DNA reads TGTGCCAGCAGCGTAACCCGACTAGGCACTGAGCAGTTCTTC. Translating gives CASSVTRLGTEQFF.

The rearrangement links TRBV27 to TRBJ2-1, with D tentatively TRBD2 (5 bases). Between the trimmed V and J ends, which lost 3 bases and 6 bases, there was a span of 9 bases. Germline V CDR1 and CDR2: MNHEY, SMNVEV (reference sequence). CDR3 size: 13 residues. The CDR3 protein is CASSFSGLNEQFF. Here the CDR3 DNA reads TGTGCCAGCAGTTTCTCCGGACTCAATGAGCAGTTCTTC.

This sequence joins TRBV7-2 and TRBJ1-6; possible D gene TRBD1, 6 bases. V shed 2 bases and J shed 6 bases, with 11 bases lying between them. The CDR3 runs to 15 residues. CDR1 is SGHTA and CDR2 is FQGNSA in the germline V gene. The CDR3 reads CASSLFTGTNSPLHF. DNA for the CDR3: TGTGCCAGCAGCTTATTTACAGGGACTAATTCACCCCTCCACTTT.

CDR3 nucleotide sequence: TGTGCCAGCAGGGAAAACCCCCGTGGGACAGGGGTAACCTACGAGCAGTACGTC. As protein: CASRENPRGTGVTYEQYV. J is TRBJ2-7 and V is TRBV9, with 10 bases lining up with TRBD1. CDR3 length: 18 amino acids. The junction had 16 bases not matched to a gene; V was cut back by 5 bases and J by 2 bases. Germline V gene lookup returns CDR1 SGDLS and CDR2 YYNGEE.

The gene calls are TRBV10-2 and TRBJ2-2; TRBD2 agrees at 14 bases. The CDR3 loop spans 16 amino acids. Germline trimming cut 5 bases from V and 7 bases from J; bases unmatched to any gene: 6. Germline assignment: CDR1 WSHSY and CDR2 SAAADI. This chain's CDR3 is CASSSGLAGEGGELFF. The DNA for the CDR3 is TGCGCCAGCAGTTCGGGACTAGCGGGAGAGGGCGGGGAGCTGTTTTTT.

The chain uses TRBV5-4 and TRBJ2-5; 7 bases align to TRBD2. The CDR3 has 13 residues. J gave up 5 bases and V 2 bases, and 3 bases lay outside the gene matches. CDR1 and CDR2 from the germline V gene are SGHNT and YYREEE (reference sequence). In nucleotides, the CDR3 is TGTGCCAGCAGCTTCGGAGCGGGGGAGACCCAGTACTTC. Encoded protein: CASSFGAGETQYF.

There are a few counts of this clone. The genes are TRBV7-6 and TRBJ2-7; 9 bases align to TRBD2. V gave up 5 bases and J gave up 13 bases; unmatched junction bases: 12. There are 13 residues in the CDR3. The germline V gene encodes CDR1 SGHVS and CDR2 FNYEAQ. In DNA, the CDR3 is TGTGCCAGCAGCCCTTCGGCCGGACTAGCGTTATACTTC. Translating it yields CASSPSAGLALYF. Looking up the rest from reference TRBV7-6 and TRBJ2-7 gives the full variable domain: GAGVSQSPRYKVTKRGQDVALRCDPISGHVSLYWYRQALGQGPEFLTYFNYEAQQDKSGLPNDRFSAERPEGSISTLTIQRTEQRDSAMYRCASSPSAGLALYFGPGTRLTVT.

J is TRBJ1-2 and V is TRBV5-6, with D unclear. This CDR3 is built from 17 residues. V was shortened by 0 bases and J by 0 bases, with 15 bases between the two germline ends. Germline V lookup: CDR1 SGHDT, CDR2 YYEEEE. CDR3 nucleotides: TGTGCCAGCAGCTTGGTGCCTAGCGACCCTTCTAACTATGGCTACACCTTC. Protein product: CASSLVPSDPSNYGYTF.

This clone was recorded only once. This rearrangement joins TRBV11-1 to TRBJ1-1, with 8 bases identical to TRBD1. Germline V lookup: CDR1 SGHAT, CDR2 FQDESV (reference sequence). This CDR3 spans 14 amino acids. Losses at the gene ends were 1 base for V and 5 bases for J; bases not matched to a gene: 3. CDR3 loop: CASSLEWDRTEAFF. In DNA, the CDR3 is TGTGCCAGCAGCTTAGAGTGGGACAGGACTGAAGCTTTCTTT.

This sequence joins TRBV7-6 and TRBJ1-6; D is unresolved. The CDR3 runs to 17 residues. Trimming left V 5 bases short and J 8 bases short, with 22 bases between. Germline lookup yields CDR1 SGHVS and CDR2 FNYEAQ. The CDR3 region is CASSRTAYQEGYSPLHF. CDR3 nucleotide sequence: TGTGCCAGCAGCCGCACCGCTTACCAAGAGGGATATTCACCCCTCCACTTT.

J is TRBJ1-4 and V is TRBV6-1; 8 nucleotides line up with TRBD1. The germline V gene has CDR1 MNHNS and CDR2 SASEGT. V trimming: 4 bases; J trimming: 5 bases; junction bases outside the gene matches: 3. The CDR3 loop spans 14 amino acids. CDR3 in DNA: TGTGCCAGCAGTGCGGGACAGGAAAATGAAAAACTGTTTTTT. It is translated as CASSAGQENEKLFF.

The gene calls are TRBV6-6 and TRBJ2-7; D might be TRBD1 (6 bases). Per germline, CDR1 MNHNY and CDR2 SVGAGI (reference sequence). Trimming took off 5 bases at V and 2 bases at J, with 10 bases between the two ends. The CDR3 has 13 residues. The CDR3 reads CASSTRQAYEQYF. CDR3 bases: TGTGCCAGCAGTACACGACAGGCCTACGAGCAGTACTTC.

With regard to this clone: Other nucleotide sequences in the sample specify the same CDR3. The rearrangement uses TRBV27 and TRBJ2-2; 8 bases map to TRBD2. This CDR3 comprises 16 residues. Germline CDR1 MNHEY, CDR2 SMNVEV (reference sequence). The ends lost 3 bases at V and 3 bases at J; junction bases unmatched: 6. CDR3 nucleotides: TGTGCCAGCAGTTTGCTGGCGGGAGGCTACACCGGGGAGCTGTTTTTT. Protein: CASSLLAGGYTGELFF.

V gene TRBV27 combines with J gene TRBJ2-1; the match to TRBD2 covers 8 bases. Germline CDR1 reads MNHEY; CDR2 reads SMNVEV (reference sequence). The V segment lost 2 bases and the J segment 8 bases; nucleotides outside the gene matches: 8. The CDR3 is 15 residues long. CDR3 bases: TGTGCCAGCAGTTTAACGGGAGGGAGTGGGGATGAGCAGTTCTTC. This encodes CASSLTGGSGDEQFF.

This clone occurred once. The chain couples TRBV7-9 to TRBJ2-7; D possibly corresponds to TRBD1 (6 bases). V shed 9 bases and J shed 3 bases, with 15 bases lying between them. The length of the CDR3 is 13 residues. CDR1 is SEHNR, CDR2 FQNEAQ, per germline (reference sequence). This CDR3 is CASATGISYEQYF. The CDR3 nucleotides are TGTGCCAGTGCGACAGGAATCAGCTACGAGCAGTACTTC.

The rearrangement joins TRBV7-9 to TRBJ2-7, with D uncertain. The length of the CDR3 is 13 residues. V lost 2 bases, J lost 7 bases, and 12 bases lay in between. Germline CDR1 and CDR2: SEHNR and FQNEAQ (reference sequence). The chain's CDR3 is CASSLSTVWEQYF. CDR3 nucleotides: TGTGCCAGCAGCTTATCAACAGTCTGGGAGCAGTACTTC.

The rearrangement links TRBV19 to TRBJ2-5, with 11 bases identical to TRBD1. The CDR3 has 14 amino acids. V trimming: 6 bases; J trimming: 5 bases; junction bases outside the gene matches: 5. CDR1 LNHDA and CDR2 SQIVND come from the germline V gene (reference sequence). The CDR3, as DNA: TGTGCCAGTAGGGGACAGGGGGTTTCGGAGACCCAGTACTTC. Amino acids: CASRGQGVSETQYF.

V is TRBV19 and J is TRBJ2-5; TRBD1 aligns across 12 bases. Per the germline V gene, CDR1 is LNHDA and CDR2 is SQIVND (reference sequence). This CDR3 has 15 residues. With 3 bases clipped from V and 5 bases from J, the junction kept 4 bases outside the gene matches. The CDR3 nucleotides read TGTGCCAGTAGTATTGGGACAGGGGGCCTTGAGACCCAGTACTTC. This encodes CASSIGTGGLETQYF.

This clone was recorded once. This chain joins TRBV7-9 and TRBJ2-1; D not certain. This CDR3 has 15 residues. V was shortened by 0 bases and J by 2 bases, with 8 bases between the two germline ends. In germline, CDR1 is SEHNR, CDR2 FQNEAQ (reference sequence). The CDR3 sequence: CASSLAPSPYNEQFF. The CDR3 DNA is TGTGCCAGCAGCTTAGCCCCCTCCCCCTACAATGAGCAGTTCTTC.

The chain couples TRBV6-5 to TRBJ1-2; 8 bases are a match to TRBD1. V was clipped by 4 bases and J by 4 bases; unmatched bases: 8. This CDR3 comprises 15 residues. The germline V gene has CDR1 MNHEY and CDR2 SVGAGI. CDR3 in amino acids: CASSFDWTGTYGYTF. The DNA of the CDR3 is TGTGCCAGCAGTTTCGATTGGACAGGGACCTATGGCTACACCTTC.

J is TRBJ2-2 and V is TRBV27; tentatively, D is TRBD2 (5 bases). V was clipped by 3 bases and J by 2 bases, with 13 bases between them. In germline, CDR1 is MNHEY, CDR2 SMNVEV (reference sequence). There are 16 residues in the CDR3. The CDR3 loop reads CASSFLVARNTGELFF. The DNA for the CDR3 is TGTGCCAGCAGTTTTCTGGTAGCGCGAAACACCGGGGAGCTGTTTTTT.

V and J are TRBV15 and TRBJ2-3, with D possibly matching TRBD2 (5 bases). Trimming pared 2 bases from V and 6 bases from J, leaving 12 bases between. Germline-derived CDR1 and CDR2 are LNHNV and YYDKDF (reference sequence). The CDR3 runs 14 residues. CDR3 sequence (DNA): TGTGCCACCAGCAGACTCCCTAGCTCCGATACGCAGTATTTT. It is translated as CATSRLPSSDTQYF.

J is TRBJ2-1 and V is TRBV6-5; 12 nucleotides line up with TRBD2. Germline loops: CDR1 MNHEY, CDR2 SVGAGI. The CDR3 consists of 15 residues. Unmatched junction bases numbered 4, after V lost 6 bases and J lost 4 bases. As DNA, the CDR3 is TGTGCCAGCAGAGCACTAGCGGGAGGTTACAATGAGCAGTTCTTC. This codes for CASRALAGGYNEQFF.